The T cell receptor (beta chain) under discussion was sequenced for a study of OX40 agonist ivuxolimab in advanced cancers. Repertoires were generated with immunoSEQ multiplex PCR, while TCRdb's copy carries only in-frame clones and drops some. The sample contains under 150,000 clones, 75% to 90% of which appear only once. With respect to this clone: Its cognate antigen is unknown.

Broader study findings: Antigens targeted by the expanded peripheral T cells were not determined.

The TCR sequence derives from an adult with an advanced solid tumor such as melanoma, head and neck, liver or kidney cancer. Specimen: CD4+ or CD8+ T cells sorted from blood, collected in a trial of the OX40 agonist ivuxolimab.

The CDR3 DNA reads as TGTGCCAGCAGTTCCCGGGTAGCCGAGCAGTTCTTC. Protein product: CASSSRVAEQFF. This sequence joins TRBV28 and TRBJ2-1; D remains ambiguous. The germline V and J ends were trimmed by 4 bases and 10 bases, with 11 bases remaining between them. The CDR3 has 12 amino acids. CDR1 is MDHEN and CDR2 is SYDVKM in the germline V gene.